This T cell receptor (beta chain) was sequenced for a study of T cells in Graves' hyperthyroidism and ophthalmopathy. About the study: The blood sample was taken at first diagnosis, before treatment began. Findings of the study overall: Ophthalmopathy was distinguished from stable hyperthyroidism by 13 V-J signatures.

Notes on this clonotype: Its antigen is still unknown.

It was RNA transcripts that yielded the amplified TCR beta CDR3 regions. TCR CDR3 regions were first amplified by RT-PCR with HTBI primers. TCRdb passed the multiplex PCR reads through MiXCR, listing each CDR3 protein once. The sample lists fewer than 650,000 distinct CDR3 sequences; over 12% were seen once. Trimming removed 7 bases from V and 10 bases from J, with 23 bases in between. The germline gives CDR1 MNHEY, CDR2 SMNVEV (reference sequence). The CDR3 contains 15 residues. The chain carries TRBV27 and TRBJ2-1, with D tentatively TRBD1 (5 bases). Sequencing was carried out using blood. This clonotype originated in a young woman with Graves' ophthalmopathy. The CDR3: CASTPGSGNPSEQFF. The CDR3 coding sequence is TGTGCCAGCACCCCCGGGTCAGGGAACCCCTCGGAGCAGTTCTTC.